This T cell receptor (beta chain) was recovered during a study of control samples from healthy donors and cancer patients. The CDR3 sequence is 16 residues long. Germline V CDR1 and CDR2: SGHAT, FQNNGV. V was cut by 4 bases and J by 0 bases, with 12 bases left in between. The data were produced by immunoSEQ multiplex PCR, yet TCRdb's version contains in-frame clones alone and is incomplete. The sample gives over 100,000 clones, approximately 90% of which show up once; 3.5% to 4.5% is in the top ten. The sample consisted of blood. The rearrangement joins TRBV11-2 to TRBJ1-4; D is possibly TRBD1 (5 bases). The clonotype originates from a human donor in good health. The donor label of this sample is uncertain. DNA of the CDR3: TGTGCCAGCAGCTCGGGACGGATTGCAACTAATGAAAAACTGTTTTTT. Protein product: CASSSGRIATNEKLFF.